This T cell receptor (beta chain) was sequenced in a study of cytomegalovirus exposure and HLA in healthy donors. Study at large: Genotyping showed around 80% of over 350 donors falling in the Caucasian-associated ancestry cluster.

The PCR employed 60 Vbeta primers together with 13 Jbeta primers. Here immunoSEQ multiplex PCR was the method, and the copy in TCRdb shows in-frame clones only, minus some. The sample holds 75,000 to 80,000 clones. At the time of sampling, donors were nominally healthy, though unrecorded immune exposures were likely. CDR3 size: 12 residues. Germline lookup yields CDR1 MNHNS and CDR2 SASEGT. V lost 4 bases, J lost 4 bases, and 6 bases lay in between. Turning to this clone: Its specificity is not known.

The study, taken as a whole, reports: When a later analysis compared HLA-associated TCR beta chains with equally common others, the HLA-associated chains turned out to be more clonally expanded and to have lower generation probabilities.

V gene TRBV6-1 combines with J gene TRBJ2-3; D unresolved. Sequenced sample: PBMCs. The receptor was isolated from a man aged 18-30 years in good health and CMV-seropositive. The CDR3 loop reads CASSVAADTQYF. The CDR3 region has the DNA TGTGCCAGCAGTGTGGCAGCAGATACGCAGTATTTT.